These T cell receptor beta chains were read from a single sample in a study of metastatic and nonmetastatic thyroid tumors. MiXCR was used by TCRdb to re-call the PCR reads. The profile shows tens of thousands of clones, approximately 29% of them singletons. The specimen sequenced was blood. Source of these receptors: a female donor with papillary thyroid cancer or a benign thyroid nodule (not recorded which). Some clones in this sample may be carry-over from other donors' samples. Both conserved end residues are part of each CDR3. The D gene is left open where the match is weak. Size values are once, few and many counts, or a class for expanded clones, and some rows have none.

J gene: TRBJ2-2
V gene: TRBV11-2
D gene: .
clone size: many
CDR3 DNA: TGTGCCAGCAGCCCTAGACTGGGAGCGAACACCGGGGAGCTGTTTTTT
CDR3 protein: CASSPRLGANTGELFF

J gene: TRBJ2-2
V gene: TRBV11-2
D gene: .
clone size: .
CDR3 DNA: TGTGCCAGCAGCTTATTGGGGGCAGGTTTAGCCGGGGAGCTGTTTTTT
CDR3 protein: CASSLLGAGLAGELFF

J gene: TRBJ1-6
V gene: TRBV27
D gene: .
clone size: many
CDR3 DNA: TGTGCCAGCAGTCGGACGGGCTCCTATAATTCACCCCTCCACTTT
CDR3 protein: CASSRTGSYNSPLHF

J gene: TRBJ1-5
V gene: TRBV19
D gene: .
clone size: few
CDR3 DNA: TGTGCCAGTAGGATGCCCGGACAACTCAATCAGCCCCAGCATTTT
CDR3 protein: CASRMPGQLNQPQHF

J gene: TRBJ1-2
V gene: TRBV7-9
D gene: .
clone size: many
CDR3 DNA: TGTGCCAGCAGCTCCAGGGTAACTAACTATGGCTACACCTTC
CDR3 protein: CASSSRVTNYGYTF

J gene: TRBJ2-1
V gene: TRBV6-2/TRBV6-3
D gene: TRBD2
clone size: few
CDR3 DNA: TGTGCCAGCAGTTACTCGGCGGGAGATGTCAATGAGCAGTTCTTC
CDR3 protein: CASSYSAGDVNEQFF

J gene: TRBJ2-1
V gene: TRBV7-8
D gene: .
clone size: many
CDR3 DNA: TGTGCCAGCAGCCCAGCAGGGTCTCTCTCCTACAATGAGCAGTTCTTC
CDR3 protein: CASSPAGSLSYNEQFF

J gene: TRBJ2-2
V gene: TRBV24-1
D gene: .
clone size: few
CDR3 DNA: TGTGCCACCAGTGAGAGGCCCGACGGGGAGCTGTTTTTT
CDR3 protein: CATSERPDGELFF

J gene: TRBJ2-1
V gene: TRBV28
D gene: .
clone size: few
CDR3 DNA: TGTGCCAGCAGTTTGGGCAGGGACTACAATGAGCAGTTCTTC
CDR3 protein: CASSLGRDYNEQFF

J gene: TRBJ1-5
V gene: TRBV11-2
D gene: .
clone size: .
CDR3 DNA: TGTGCCAGCATCTTTGTACAGGGTGGAGGCAATCAGCCCCAGCATTTT
CDR3 protein: CASIFVQGGGNQPQHF

J gene: TRBJ2-5
V gene: TRBV4-2
D gene: TRBD2
clone size: many
CDR3 DNA: TGTGCCAGCAGCCAACAGCGGGACGGCCAAGAGACCCAGTACTTC
CDR3 protein: CASSQQRDGQETQYF

J gene: TRBJ2-1
V gene: TRBV2
D gene: .
clone size: few
CDR3 DNA: TGTGCCAGACTAGAGGGGACCTCCTACAATGAGCAGTTCTTC
CDR3 protein: CARLEGTSYNEQFF

J gene: TRBJ1-1
V gene: TRBV5-1
D gene: .
clone size: .
CDR3 DNA: TGCGCCATCAGCCTTGGGAGGGGCGCTGAAGCTTTCTTT
CDR3 protein: CAISLGRGAEAFF

J gene: TRBJ2-7
V gene: TRBV20-1
D gene: TRBD1
clone size: .
CDR3 DNA: TGCAGTGCTACCGGGACAGCCTCCTACGAGCAGTACTTC
CDR3 protein: CSATGTASYEQYF

J gene: TRBJ2-7
V gene: TRBV20-1
D gene: TRBD2
clone size: many
CDR3 DNA: TGCAGTGCTAGAAGGGGGCTAGGACTAGCGGACCCCTACGAGCAGTACTTC
CDR3 protein: CSARRGLGLADPYEQYF

J gene: TRBJ1-4
V gene: TRBV7-2
D gene: .
clone size: .
CDR3 DNA: TGTGCCAGCAGAAACCCTAATGAAAAACGGATTTTT
CDR3 protein: CASRNPNEKRIF

J gene: TRBJ2-7
V gene: TRBV7-7
D gene: TRBD1
clone size: .
CDR3 DNA: TGTGCTCGCAGCTTAAGGCAGGGGGCAGGGTACGAGCACTACTTC
CDR3 protein: CARSLRQGAGYEHYF

J gene: TRBJ1-4
V gene: TRBV2
D gene: .
clone size: many
CDR3 DNA: TGTGCCAGCAGTGATAGGGGGGAAAAACTGTTTTTT
CDR3 protein: CASSDRGEKLFF

J gene: TRBJ2-1
V gene: TRBV5-4
D gene: .
clone size: many
CDR3 DNA: TGTGCCAGCAGCTTGAGGCTATCATCCTACAATGAGCAGTTCTTC
CDR3 protein: CASSLRLSSYNEQFF

J gene: TRBJ1-1
V gene: TRBV11-1
D gene: .
clone size: .
CDR3 DNA: TGTGCCAGCAGCTTAGCACAGCTGCCTGAAGCTTTCTTT
CDR3 protein: CASSLAQLPEAFF

J gene: TRBJ2-1
V gene: TRBV4-2
D gene: TRBD2
clone size: many
CDR3 DNA: TGTGCCAGCAGCCAATGGAACGGCGGGAGCTACAATGAGCAGTTCTTC
CDR3 protein: CASSQWNGGSYNEQFF

J gene: TRBJ1-1
V gene: TRBV19
D gene: .
clone size: many
CDR3 DNA: TGTGCCAGTAGTTCGCGGGATCGCCGTGAAGCTTTCTTT
CDR3 protein: CASSSRDRREAFF